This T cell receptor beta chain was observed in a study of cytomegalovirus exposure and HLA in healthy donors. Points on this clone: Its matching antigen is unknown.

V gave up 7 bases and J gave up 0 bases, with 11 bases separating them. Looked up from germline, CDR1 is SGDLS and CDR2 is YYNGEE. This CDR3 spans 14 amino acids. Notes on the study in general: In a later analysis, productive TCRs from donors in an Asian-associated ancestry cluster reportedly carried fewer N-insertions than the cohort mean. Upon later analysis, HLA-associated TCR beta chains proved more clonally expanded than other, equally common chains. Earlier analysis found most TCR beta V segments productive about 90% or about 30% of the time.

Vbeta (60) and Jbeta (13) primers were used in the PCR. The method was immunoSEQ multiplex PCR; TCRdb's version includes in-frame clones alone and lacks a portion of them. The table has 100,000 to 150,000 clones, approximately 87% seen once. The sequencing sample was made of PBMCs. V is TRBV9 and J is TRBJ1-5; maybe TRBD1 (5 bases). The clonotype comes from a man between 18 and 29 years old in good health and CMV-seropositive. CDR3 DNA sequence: TGTGCCAGCGGGGCAGATCATAGCAATCAGCCCCAGCATTTT. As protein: CASGADHSNQPQHF. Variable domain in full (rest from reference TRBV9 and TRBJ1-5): DSGVTQTPKHLITATGQRVTLRCSPRSGDLSVYWYQQSLDQGLQFLIQYYNGEERAKGNILERFSAQQFPDLHSELNLSSLELGDSALYFCASGADHSNQPQHFGDGTRLSIL.